Below, one T cell receptor beta chain is given with its context. This entry is derived from a study of blood T cell repertoires in COVID-19. The V gene lost 0 bases and the J gene lost 4 bases, with 15 bases spanning the gap. The CDR3 covers 16 residues. CDR1 is LGHNA and CDR2 is YNFKEQ in the germline V gene. Per the study methods: Nucleated cell counts were estimated from reference gene primer amplification. Sequencing used immunoSEQ multiplex PCR; TCRdb keeps in-frame clones, though not all of them. For V, J and clone size, that table is used; D and trimming come from the DNA. The table has approximately 170,000 clones, approximately 84% seen once. Those who participated ranged in age from roughly 18 to 89 years and resided in around 22 US areas. Donors in Cohort 3 who had recovered were those with two negative PCRs, healthcare professional clearance, or resolution of their symptoms.

The gene calls are TRBV4-2 and TRBJ2-5; D might be TRBD2 (6 bases). The TCR originated in a woman between 25 and 40 years old who had recovered from COVID-19. The source material was PBMCs or T cells enriched from blood (not recorded which). CDR3 nucleotides: TGTGCCAGCAGCCAAGATGGAGGAGGGCAAGTAGAGACCCAGTACTTC. Protein sequence: CASSQDGGGQVETQYF.